The 21 T cell receptor beta chains listed next were all sequenced from one sample in a study of T cell responses to AZD1222 COVID-19 vaccine. Some clones are missing from TCRdb's copy, which holds only in-frame ones; the method was immunoSEQ multiplex PCR. The sample has 95,000 to 150,000 clones, 92% seen once. The sample here was peripheral blood, taken on day 0 of AZD1222 vaccination. The receptors stem from an adult in good health.

The chain couples TRBV7-3 to TRBJ2-2; 14 nucleotides align to TRBD2. The ends lost 4 bases at V and 7 bases at J; junction bases unmatched: 2. CDR3 length: 15 amino acids. CDR1 SGHTA and CDR2 FQGTGA come from the germline V gene. The CDR3 nucleotides read TGTGCCAGCAGCTCCGGACTAGCGGGAGGCGGGGAGCTGTTTTTT. Residues: CASSSGLAGGGELFF.

This clone was observed once. The chain couples TRBV11-1 to TRBJ2-5, with D perhaps matching TRBD2 (6 bases). V lost 0 bases and J lost 4, with 18 bases in between. The CDR3 contains 17 residues. Germline CDR1 is SGHAT and CDR2 is FQDESV (reference sequence). The CDR3, as DNA: TGTGCCAGCAGCTTAGCGGGCCGTTCGGGAGTATCAGAGACCCAGTACTTC. This gives the protein CASSLAGRSGVSETQYF.

The chain employs TRBV4-2 and TRBJ1-6, with a tentative D call TRBD1 (5 bases). Germline V gene data show CDR1 as LGHNA and CDR2 as YNFKEQ. The CDR3 runs to 16 residues. With 3 bases removed from V and 5 bases from J, the gap between germline ends came to 14 bases. The CDR3 nucleotides read TGTGCCAGCAGCCAGGTGGCAGGGAATGATAATTCACCCCTCCACTTT. Amino acid sequence: CASSQVAGNDNSPLHF.

The chain couples TRBV7-9 to TRBJ2-5; D is ambiguous. With 6 bases removed from V and 3 bases from J, the gap between germline ends came to 5 bases. The CDR3 sequence is 11 residues long. CDR1 is SEHNR, CDR2 FQNEAQ, per germline (reference sequence). The CDR3 DNA sequence: TGTGCCAGCAGGACTGAAGAGACCCAGTACTTC. This encodes CASRTEETQYF.

The rearrangement uses TRBV5-4 and TRBJ1-2; 9 nucleotides align to TRBD1. The CDR3 extends over 14 amino acids. In germline, CDR1 is SGHNT, CDR2 YYREEE (reference sequence). V trimming: 6 bases; J trimming: 8 bases; junction bases outside the gene matches: 11. The CDR3 region is CASNVQGALGGYTF. The CDR3 DNA is TGTGCCAGCAACGTACAGGGGGCCCTCGGGGGCTACACCTTC. The variable domain in full, completed from reference TRBV5-4 and TRBJ1-2, reads ETGVTQSPTHLIKTRGQQVTLRCSSQSGHNTVSWYQQALGQGPQFIFQYYREEENGRGNFPPRFSGLQFPNYSSELNVNALELDDSALYLCASNVQGALGGYTFGSGTRLTVV.

This clone has only a few counts. V and J are TRBV5-6 and TRBJ1-2; no clear D gene. The germline V gene encodes CDR1 SGHDT and CDR2 YYEEEE. The length of the CDR3 is 14 residues. Trimming removed 1 base from V and 2 bases from J, with 9 bases in between. The CDR3: CASSLLAVNYGYTF. CDR3 sequence (DNA): TGTGCCAGCAGCTTGTTGGCAGTAAACTATGGCTACACCTTC.

The chain carries TRBV7-6 and TRBJ2-5; weak D call: TRBD2 (6 bases). CDR3 length: 14 residues. Trimming took off 4 bases at V and 9 bases at J, with 18 bases between the two ends. Germline lookup yields CDR1 SGHVS and CDR2 FNYEAQ. The CDR3 spells CASSSDPGVSSQYF. The CDR3 DNA reads TGTGCCAGCAGCTCCGACCCGGGGGTCTCTTCCCAGTACTTC.

Written as DNA, the CDR3 is TGCGCCAGCAGCTCTCTGACGGGACTAGCGGGGACTGAGCAGTTCTTC. Amino acid sequence: CASSSLTGLAGTEQFF. V usage is TRBV5-1 and J usage is TRBJ2-1, with 13 bases lining up with TRBD2. Germline V gene lookup returns CDR1 SGHRS and CDR2 YFSETQ. The CDR3 totals 16 residues. Unmatched junction bases numbered 9, after V lost 3 bases and J lost 9 bases.

Here the CDR3 reads CASSAIAQGSTDTQYF. The DNA of the CDR3 is TGTGCCAGCAGTGCAATCGCACAGGGAAGCACAGATACGCAGTATTTT. The rearrangement uses TRBV6-4 and TRBJ2-3; the D gene is possibly TRBD1 (6 bases). Germline values: CDR1 MRHNA, CDR2 SNTAGT. The CDR3 runs 16 residues. V was cut by 4 bases and J by 0 bases, with 14 bases left in between.

The chain links TRBV12-5 to TRBJ2-1; D is unresolved. The CDR3 runs to 13 residues. V lost 4 bases to trimming and J lost 4 bases, with 8 bases between them. The V gene's germline CDR1 is LGHNT and CDR2 FRNRAP. The CDR3 region is CASGSAGYNEQFF. As DNA, the CDR3 is TGTGCTAGTGGTTCTGCAGGTTACAATGAGCAGTTCTTC.

The CDR3 bases are TGTGCCAGCAGCACTCGACCCGGAAACACCATATATTTT. Amino acids: CASSTRPGNTIYF. The rearrangement uses TRBV7-3 and TRBJ1-3; D uncertain. CDR1 and CDR2 (germline): SGHTA, FQGTGA. The CDR3 extends over 13 amino acids. Trimming pared 5 bases from V and 4 bases from J, leaving 9 bases between.

This chain links TRBV6-5 with TRBJ2-5; D possibly corresponds to TRBD2 (5 bases). CDR1 and CDR2 (germline): MNHEY, SVGAGI. V was pared by 3 bases and J by 4 bases, with 6 bases between. CDR3 length: 12 residues. The CDR3 DNA reads as TGTGCCAGCAGTTATCGGGGAGAGACCCAGTACTTC. Encoded protein: CASSYRGETQYF.

V gene TRBV5-1 combines with J gene TRBJ1-1; D not resolved. Trimming took off 3 bases at V and 6 bases at J, with 21 bases between the two ends. Germline V gene lookup returns CDR1 SGHRS and CDR2 YFSETQ. The CDR3 spans 16 residues. CDR3 region: CASSSAVWTQEAEAFF. CDR3 nucleotides: TGCGCCAGCAGCTCTGCTGTCTGGACCCAAGAAGCTGAAGCTTTCTTT. The whole variable domain, filled in from reference TRBV5-1 and TRBJ1-1, reads KAGVTQTPRYLIKTRGQQVTLSCSPISGHRSVSWYQQTPGQGLQFLFEYFSETQRNKGNFPGRFSGRQFSNSRSEMNVSTLELGDSALYLCASSSAVWTQEAEAFFGQGTRLTVV.

The genes are TRBV29-1 and TRBJ1-2, with D uncertain. Germline V gene data show CDR1 as SQVTM and CDR2 as ANQGSEA. V lost 0 bases and J lost 4, with 12 bases in between. This CDR3 has 14 amino acids. The CDR3 DNA reads as TGCAGCGTTGAAGATAACGTGGGGAGCTATGGCTACACCTTC. This encodes CSVEDNVGSYGYTF.

The chain has TRBV19 and TRBJ1-1; no reliable D call. The germline V and J ends were trimmed by 5 bases and 0 bases, with 10 bases remaining between them. Germline V gene lookup returns CDR1 LNHDA and CDR2 SQIVND (reference sequence). This CDR3 is built from 14 residues. The CDR3 loop is CASSLQMMNTEAFF. The DNA for the CDR3 is TGTGCCAGTAGTCTCCAGATGATGAACACTGAAGCTTTCTTT.

The rearrangement links TRBV5-1 to TRBJ1-2; 10 positions agree with TRBD1. V lost 0 bases to trimming and J lost 4 bases; unmatched junction nucleotides: 0. This CDR3 is 14 amino acids long. Germline CDR1 is SGHRS and CDR2 is YFSETQ. CDR3 in DNA: TGCGCCAGCAGCTTGGGGGACAGGGGCTATGGCTACACCTTC. Encoded protein: CASSLGDRGYGYTF. Variable domain in full (rest from reference TRBV5-1 and TRBJ1-2): KAGVTQTPRYLIKTRGQQVTLSCSPISGHRSVSWYQQTPGQGLQFLFEYFSETQRNKGNFPGRFSGRQFSNSRSEMNVSTLELGDSALYLCASSLGDRGYGYTFGSGTRLTVV.

The CDR3, as DNA: TGTGCCAGCAGCGGAGGGAGTGGCTACACCTTC. Encoded protein: CASSGGSGYTF. The rearrangement uses TRBV5-6 and TRBJ1-2; unclear D gene. The germline CDR1 and CDR2 sequences are SGHDT and YYEEEE. The CDR3 totals 11 residues. V dropped 4 bases and J dropped 7 bases, with 8 bases sitting between them.

This clone was detected only once. The chain couples TRBV5-5 to TRBJ1-2; D is unclear. The CDR3 loop spans 14 amino acids. V lost 4 bases, J lost 8 bases, and 18 bases lay in between. Germline lookup yields CDR1 SGHKS and CDR2 YYEKEE (reference sequence). CDR3 sequence (DNA): TGTGCCAGCAGCCGGAGGGTTGATTCGGGCGGCTACACCTTC. Amino acids: CASSRRVDSGGYTF.

The rearrangement joins TRBV29-1 to TRBJ1-1; D call uncertain. Trimming removed 4 bases from V and 4 bases from J, with 16 bases in between. The CDR3 is 14 amino acids. Germline loops: CDR1 SQVTM, CDR2 ANQGSEA. CDR3 sequence reads: CSVAWSAESTEAFF. Written as DNA, the CDR3 is TGCAGCGTTGCGTGGTCAGCAGAGAGCACTGAAGCTTTCTTT.

In this sample, this clone turned up a few times. This chain uses TRBV7-2 with TRBJ2-2; maybe TRBD1 (6 bases). The germline V gene has CDR1 SGHTA and CDR2 FQGNSA. V gave up 2 bases and J gave up 4 bases, with 11 bases separating them. This CDR3 spans 15 amino acids. CDR3 protein: CASSLRQGPTGELFF. In nucleotides, the CDR3 is TGTGCCAGCAGCTTAAGGCAGGGGCCCACCGGGGAGCTGTTTTTT.

The rearrangement uses TRBV6-5 and TRBJ1-3, with unresolved D. This CDR3 comprises 15 residues. V was clipped by 0 bases and J by 4 bases, with 10 bases between them. The V gene's germline CDR1 is MNHEY and CDR2 SVGAGI. The CDR3 region has the DNA TGTGCCAGCAGTTACTCGCCAATCTGGGGAAACACCATATATTTT. It codes for CASSYSPIWGNTIYF.